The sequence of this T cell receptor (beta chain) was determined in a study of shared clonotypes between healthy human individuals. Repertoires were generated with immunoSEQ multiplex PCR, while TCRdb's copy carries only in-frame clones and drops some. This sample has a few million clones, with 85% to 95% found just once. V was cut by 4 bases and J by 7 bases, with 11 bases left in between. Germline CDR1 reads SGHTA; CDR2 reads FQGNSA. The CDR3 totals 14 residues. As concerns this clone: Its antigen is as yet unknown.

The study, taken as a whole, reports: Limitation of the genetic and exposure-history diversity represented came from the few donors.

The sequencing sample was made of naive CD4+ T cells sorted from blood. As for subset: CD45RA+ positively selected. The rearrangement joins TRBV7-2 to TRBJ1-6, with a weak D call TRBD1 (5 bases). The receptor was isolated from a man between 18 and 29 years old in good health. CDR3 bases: TGTGCCAGCAGCTCGGGACCGAGAAATTCACCCCTCCACTTT. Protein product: CASSSGPRNSPLHF.